These 25 T cell receptor beta chains were sequenced from one sample in a study of cytomegalovirus exposure and HLA in healthy donors (dated by TCRdb to 2015 to 2018). The library was obtained by the immunoSEQ multiplex PCR assay. For the multiplex PCR, a mixture combining 60 forward primers for TCR Vbeta segments and 13 reverse primers for TCR Jbeta segments was used. The clones in this table, taken by TCRdb from immuneACCESS, are in-frame only. Not every clone is retained; where verified, under half of the shortfall comes from an unresolved V gene, and the cause of the rest is unknown. In this sample the table shows over 150,000 clones, more than 75% of which occur a single time. Approximately 1.5% of the sample is held by the ten biggest clonotypes. Sequenced sample: PBMCs. These receptors all come from a girl aged 10-17 years in good health and CMV-seropositive.

J is TRBJ2-1 and V is TRBV6-6; 8 bases are a match to TRBD2. The CDR3 is made up of 15 amino acids. V shed 2 bases and J 6 bases; nucleotides not matched to a gene: 6. Germline V CDR1 and CDR2: MNHNY, SVGAGI (reference sequence). In nucleotides, the CDR3 is TGTGCCAGCAGTTACCCGGGGGGGGCCGGCAATGAGCAGTTCTTC. It encodes CASSYPGGAGNEQFF.

This clone has a single count. The V and J genes are TRBV28 and TRBJ2-1, with 7 bases identical to TRBD2. With 1 base clipped from V and 1 base from J, the junction kept 4 bases outside the gene matches. Germline CDR1 MDHEN, CDR2 SYDVKM. The CDR3 contains 16 residues. Here the CDR3 DNA reads TGTGCCAGCAGTTTATTGGGGGGGATTTCCTACAATGAGCAGTTCTTC. Amino acids: CASSLLGGISYNEQFF.

The genes are TRBV5-4 and TRBJ2-7, with D maybe TRBD2 (6 bases). Germline V gives CDR1 SGHNT, CDR2 YYREEE (reference sequence). V shed 3 bases and J shed 5 bases, with 21 bases lying between them. This CDR3 comprises 16 residues. The CDR3 nucleotides read TGTGCCAGCAGCTCCAAACGGGACTCACGTGCCCACGAGCAGTACTTC. This translates into CASSSKRDSRAHEQYF. The whole variable domain, filled in from reference TRBV5-4 and TRBJ2-7, reads ETGVTQSPTHLIKTRGQQVTLRCSSQSGHNTVSWYQQALGQGPQFIFQYYREEENGRGNFPPRFSGLQFPNYSSELNVNALELDDSALYLCASSSKRDSRAHEQYFGPGTRLTVT.

The V call is TRBV10-1, the J call TRBJ2-2; unclear D gene. This CDR3 has 14 residues. V gave up 5 bases and J gave up 6 bases, with 13 bases separating them. Germline V CDR1 and CDR2: WNHNN, SYGVQD (reference sequence). DNA for the CDR3: TGCGCCAGCAGTAATGGCCTCATGTCCGGGGAGCTGTTTTTT. The encoded protein is CASSNGLMSGELFF.

This clone has only a few counts. The chain combines TRBV7-6 with TRBJ1-1; perhaps TRBD1 as D (5 bases). Germline loops: CDR1 SGHVS, CDR2 FNYEAQ. The CDR3 contains 19 residues. V gave up 4 bases and J gave up 3 bases, with 27 bases separating them. The CDR3 nucleotides are TGTGCCAGCAGCTCAATACGCCCAACCTTGGAGGGACGTGACACTGAAGCTTTCTTT. The encoded protein is CASSSIRPTLEGRDTEAFF.

The V gene is TRBV4-1, the J gene TRBJ2-7; 9 nucleotides match TRBD1. J lost 6 bases, V lost 4 bases, and 10 bases had no gene match. Germline V gene data show CDR1 as MGHRA and CDR2 as YSYEKL. This CDR3 region has 15 residues. The CDR3 nucleotides read TGCGCCAGCAGCCGGCCGGGACAGGGTAACCGCGAGCAGTACTTC. Residues: CASSRPGQGNREQYF.

The chain couples TRBV19 to TRBJ2-5, with D perhaps matching TRBD2 (5 bases). Germline CDR1 LNHDA, CDR2 SQIVND (reference sequence). V lost 11 bases and J lost 2, with 6 bases in between. This CDR3 spans 10 amino acids. The CDR3 sequence: CAGGQETQYF. The CDR3, as DNA: TGTGCCGGCGGGCAAGAGACCCAGTACTTC. Together with reference TRBV19 and TRBJ2-5, the CDR3 gives the full variable domain: DGGITQSPKYLFRKEGQNVTLSCEQNLNHDAMYWYRQDPGQGLRLIYYSQIVNDFQKGDIAEGYSVSREKKESFPLTVTSAQKNPTAFYLCAGGQETQYFGPGTRLLVL.

The genes are TRBV12-1 and TRBJ2-3; TRBD2 reflects the table's D call only, with no check against the DNA. TRBV12-1 is listed as a pseudogene. The CDR3 is made up of 18 amino acids. The CDR3 here is CASSSLEIAGTSTDTQYF. CDR3 DNA sequence: TGTGCCAGCAGCTCACTAGAAATAGCGGGCACTAGCACAGATACGCAGTATTTT.

There are a few counts of this clone. The rearrangement links TRBV19 to TRBJ2-6, with D perhaps TRBD1 (6 bases). The germline V gene encodes CDR1 LNHDA and CDR2 SQIVND (reference sequence). The CDR3 has 15 residues. V dropped 1 base and J dropped 2 bases, with 6 bases sitting between them. The CDR3 sequence is CASSIGTAGANVLTF. The CDR3 nucleotides read TGTGCCAGTAGTATAGGGACAGCTGGGGCCAACGTCCTGACTTTC. Complete variable domain (other parts from reference TRBV19 and TRBJ2-6): DGGITQSPKYLFRKEGQNVTLSCEQNLNHDAMYWYRQDPGQGLRLIYYSQIVNDFQKGDIAEGYSVSREKKESFPLTVTSAQKNPTAFYLCASSIGTAGANVLTFGAGSRLTVL.

This clone was detected only a few times. The chain carries TRBV6-1 and TRBJ2-7; 8 nucleotides align to TRBD2. The CDR3 extends over 15 amino acids. The V gene's germline CDR1 is MNHNS and CDR2 SASEGT. Trimming took 7 bases from V and 5 from J; bases not matched to a gene: 13. The CDR3 nucleotides read TGTGCCAGCAAGCCCCCCCGACTAGCGCGCGACGAGCAGTACTTC. Translating gives CASKPPRLARDEQYF.

Notes on this clone: The same CDR3 also results from other DNA sequences found in this sample. The rearrangement uses TRBV5-1 and TRBJ2-7; weak D call: TRBD2 (6 bases). Per germline, CDR1 SGHRS and CDR2 YFSETQ. Deletions cut 0 bases from V and 6 bases from J, with 7 bases between. The CDR3 is 12 amino acids. The chain's CDR3 is CASSLGGVEQYF. The CDR3 DNA reads as TGCGCCAGCAGCTTGGGCGGGGTCGAGCAGTACTTC. The full variable domain, completed using reference TRBV5-1 and TRBJ2-7, is KAGVTQTPRYLIKTRGQQVTLSCSPISGHRSVSWYQQTPGQGLQFLFEYFSETQRNKGNFPGRFSGRQFSNSRSEMNVSTLELGDSALYLCASSLGGVEQYFGPGTRLTVT.

The chain carries TRBV5-6 and TRBJ2-7; maybe TRBD1 (5 bases). The CDR3 extends over 15 amino acids. In germline, CDR1 is SGHDT, CDR2 YYEEEE. The V end was cut by 0 bases, the J end by 4 bases, with 14 bases between. In DNA, the CDR3 is TGTGCCAGCAGCTTGGAGGCAGGGCTGGGATACGAGCAGTACTTC. Protein: CASSLEAGLGYEQYF.

This clone was observed a single time. The genes are TRBV29-1 and TRBJ1-4; tentatively, D is TRBD1 (5 bases). V gave up 4 bases and J gave up 5 bases, with 11 bases separating them. Germline assignment: CDR1 SQVTM and CDR2 ANQGSEA. The CDR3 extends over 13 amino acids. The CDR3 is CSVGGRVNEKLFF. As DNA, the CDR3 is TGCAGCGTTGGGGGCAGAGTGAATGAAAAACTGTTTTTT.

This clone was observed a handful of times. The chain is built from TRBV10-3 and TRBJ2-2, with TRBD2 identical over 13 bases. The V gene end was trimmed by 6 bases and the J gene end by 5 bases; junction bases not matched to a gene: 6. The CDR3 is made up of 16 amino acids. CDR1 is ENHRY and CDR2 is SYGVKD in the germline V gene. CDR3 sequence reads: CAIRGLAGSATGELFF. Here the CDR3 DNA reads TGTGCCATCAGGGGACTAGCGGGGAGTGCGACCGGGGAGCTGTTTTTT.

This chain joins TRBV28 and TRBJ2-3; D remains ambiguous. Germline assignment: CDR1 MDHEN and CDR2 SYDVKM. The length of the CDR3 is 15 residues. V was cut by 5 bases and J by 2 bases, with 14 bases left in between. CDR3 bases: TGTGCCAGCAGTCCACGGGTCTCCCTCACAGATACGCAGTATTTT. It specifies CASSPRVSLTDTQYF.

The rearrangement uses TRBV28 and TRBJ2-6; 10 positions match TRBD1. In germline, CDR1 is MDHEN, CDR2 SYDVKM. The CDR3 extends over 15 amino acids. J was trimmed by 2 bases and V by 8 bases; bases with no gene match: 3. This chain's CDR3 is CASRTGGPGANVLTF. The CDR3 DNA sequence: TGTGCCAGCCGGACAGGGGGACCTGGGGCCAACGTCCTGACTTTC.

The genes are TRBV10-3 and TRBJ2-1; TRBD2 might be the D (6 bases). Germline V gene data show CDR1 as ENHRY and CDR2 as SYGVKD. CDR3 length equals 18 residues. V lost 6 bases to trimming and J lost 0 bases, with 21 bases between them. The CDR3 sequence: CAIRDLASRRSSYNEQFF. For the CDR3, the DNA is TGTGCCATCAGGGACCTAGCGAGCCGGAGAAGCTCCTACAATGAGCAGTTCTTC.

V and J are TRBV6-1 and TRBJ2-7; 7 bases are shared with TRBD1. Germline loops: CDR1 MNHNS, CDR2 SASEGT. There are 13 residues in the CDR3. The V gene end was trimmed by 6 bases and the J gene end by 7 bases; junction bases not matched to a gene: 9. The CDR3 DNA is TGTGCCAGCAGGCGACAGGGTCAGAGGGAGCAGTACTTC. Translating gives CASRRQGQREQYF.

The V call is TRBV7-9, the J call TRBJ2-1; D remains unclear. Germline V lookup: CDR1 SEHNR, CDR2 FQNEAQ (reference sequence). Trimming stripped 5 bases from V and 4 bases from J, with 3 bases between. This CDR3 is built from 11 residues. The CDR3 loop is CASSPYNEQFF. The CDR3 nucleotides are TGTGCCAGCAGCCCTTACAATGAGCAGTTCTTC.

The chain combines TRBV11-1 with TRBJ2-7; possibly TRBD1 for D (6 bases). Germline V CDR1 and CDR2: SGHAT, FQDESV (reference sequence). The CDR3 loop spans 14 amino acids. Between the trimmed V and J ends, which lost 7 bases and 0 bases, there was a span of 13 bases. Here the CDR3 DNA reads TGTGCCAGCAAAACGGGACAATCCTCCTACGAGCAGTACTTC. Translation gives CASKTGQSSYEQYF.

This clone came up once. The J gene is TRBJ2-2, the V gene TRBV18, with 9 bases aligning to TRBD1. Germline assignment: CDR1 KGHSH and CDR2 LQKENI. This CDR3 is built from 16 residues. V lost 2 bases to trimming and J lost 2 bases; unmatched junction nucleotides: 3. Here the CDR3 reads CASSPRDRVNTGELFF. CDR3 nucleotides: TGTGCCAGCTCACCAAGGGACAGGGTTAACACCGGGGAGCTGTTTTTT.

V and J are TRBV7-6 and TRBJ2-7; D is possibly TRBD1 (6 bases). Trimming took 5 bases from V and 3 from J, leaving 23 bases between them. This CDR3 has 17 residues. CDR1 SGHVS and CDR2 FNYEAQ come from the germline V gene. The CDR3 coding sequence is TGTGCCAGCAGCCATTCGGAAGGACAGTTTCGGGACTACGAGCAGTACTTC. It encodes CASSHSEGQFRDYEQYF.

Only one count was recorded for this clone. This chain uses TRBV5-4 with TRBJ2-5; 7 bases agree with TRBD2. The J call is in doubt because the DNA end fits TRBJ2-7 better. The CDR3 length is 15 residues. Per germline, CDR1 SGHNT and CDR2 YYREEE (reference sequence). This CDR3 is CASSEATSAAYEQYF. CDR3 in DNA: TGTGCCAGCAGCGAGGCCACTAGCGCTGCCTACGAGCAGTACTTC.

The rearrangement links TRBV10-2 to TRBJ2-5, with 10 bases fitting TRBD2. The length of the CDR3 is 16 residues. Germline V gene data show CDR1 as WSHSY and CDR2 as SAAADI. The V and J ends lost 3 bases and 4 bases, in that order; junction bases with no gene match: 8. CDR3 nucleotide sequence: TGCGCCAGCAGTGAAAGGAGCGGGGGGGCCGGAGAGACCCAGTACTTC. Its protein is CASSERSGGAGETQYF.

This sequence joins TRBV6-5 and TRBJ2-5; maybe TRBD2 (5 bases). Germline assignment: CDR1 MNHEY and CDR2 SVGAGI. The V end was cut by 2 bases, the J end by 2 bases, with 12 bases between. The CDR3 covers 15 residues. CDR3 sequence: CASSYARAIQETQYF. CDR3 DNA: TGTGCCAGCAGTTACGCGAGGGCGATACAAGAGACCCAGTACTTC.